These T cell receptor beta chains were read from a single sample in a study of identical twins. TCRdb used MiXCR to reprocess the 5' RACE reads, holding one entry per CDR3 protein. The sample lists some 590,000 distinct CDR3 sequences, 9.6% seen once, with roughly 3.2% in the top ten. A further study also used this sample, focusing on yellow fever vaccine responses in identical twins.

Sequences were obtained from PBMCs. The receptor source for this set is a woman aged 18 to 35 in good health. CDR3s include the opening cysteine and the closing phenylalanine or tryptophan. Each record gives: D gene, clone size, J gene, V gene, CDR3 protein, CDR3 DNA. A D gene is named only where the DNA matches it firmly. The size of a clone is reported for some rows only, either as once, few or many, or as a class for expanded clones.

.,.,TRBJ2-7,TRBV4-2,CASSPPRGGDKEHEQYF,TGTGCCAGCAGCCCCCCACGGGGCGGGGACAAGGAACACGAGCAGTACTTC
.,many,TRBJ1-1,TRBV3-1,CASSHRIWDTEAFF,TGTGCCAGCAGCCACAGGATTTGGGACACTGAAGCTTTCTTT
.,many,TRBJ1-2,TRBV5-1,CASGSSDSNYGYTF,TGCGCCAGCGGAAGCTCGGACAGTAACTATGGCTACACCTTC
TRBD1,many,TRBJ1-1,TRBV7-2,CASSVGQSEAFF,TGTGCCAGCAGCGTGGGACAGTCAGAAGCTTTCTTT
TRBD2,few,TRBJ2-1,TRBV4-3,CASSQVWRLAGYNEQFF,TGCGCCAGCAGCCAAGTCTGGCGGCTAGCGGGGTACAATGAGCAGTTCTTC
TRBD2,many,TRBJ2-5,TRBV20-1,CSARDRLAGEETQYF,TGCAGTGCTAGAGATCGGCTAGCGGGAGAAGAGACCCAGTACTTC
.,.,TRBJ2-7,TRBV20-1,CSAIRLGYEQYF,TGCAGTGCCATACGTCTGGGTTACGAGCAGTACTTC
TRBD1,.,TRBJ2-1,TRBV6-2/TRBV6-3,CASRTGGRSYNEQFF,TGTGCCAGCAGGACAGGGGGGAGATCCTACAATGAGCAGTTCTTC
.,many,TRBJ2-7,TRBV6-1,CASSDLGGAYEQYF,TGTGCCAGCAGTGACCTCGGGGGTGCCTACGAGCAGTACTTC
.,.,TRBJ2-1,TRBV7-2,CASSDGTDRRGQFF,TGTGCCAGCAGCGACGGGACCGATCGAAGGGGGCAGTTCTTC
TRBD2,.,TRBJ2-5,TRBV2,CAGRGSGAPSETQYF,TGTGCCGGGCGGGGTAGCGGGGCCCCGTCGGAGACCCAGTACTTC
.,few,TRBJ2-7,TRBV20-1,CSASKIRGSYEQYF,TGCAGTGCTAGTAAGATCCGGGGCTCCTACGAGCAGTACTTC
.,many,TRBJ1-4,TRBV7-9,CASSFSLEKLFF,TGTGCCAGCAGCTTTAGTTTAGAAAAACTGTTTTTT
TRBD2,few,TRBJ2-4,TRBV7-2,CASSFAASGAKNIQYF,TGTGCCAGCAGCTTTGCGGCTAGCGGAGCCAAAAACATTCAGTACTTC
TRBD2,few,TRBJ2-7,TRBV14,CASSQKRGALAPKIYEQYF,TGTGCCAGCAGCCAAAAGCGGGGGGCCCTTGCCCCAAAAATCTACGAGCAGTACTTC
TRBD2,.,TRBJ2-3,TRBV2,CASSEYLAGDTDTQYF,TGTGCCAGCAGTGAATACCTAGCGGGAGATACAGATACGCAGTATTTT
TRBD2,.,TRBJ2-1,TRBV6-1,CASTPARAGGRDEQFF,TGTGCCAGCACCCCCGCCCGGGCGGGGGGGCGGGATGAGCAGTTCTTC
TRBD2,few,TRBJ2-5,TRBV11-2,CASSLGLAGGWVQETQYF,TGTGCCAGCAGCTTGGGACTAGCGGGAGGGTGGGTCCAAGAGACCCAGTACTTC
TRBD2,few,TRBJ2-3,TRBV7-9,CASSTAGGTDTQYF,TGTGCCAGCAGCACCGCGGGGGGGACAGATACGCAGTATTTT
.,.,TRBJ1-5,TRBV19,CASSIGEGQPQHF,TGTGCCAGTAGTATCGGGGAAGGACAGCCCCAGCATTTT
TRBD2,few,TRBJ2-1,TRBV12-3/TRBV12-4,CATLAGGPGEQFF,TGTGCCACCCTAGCGGGAGGGCCAGGGGAGCAGTTCTTC
.,.,TRBJ2-5,TRBV25-1,CASSVREPQETQYF,TGTGCCAGCAGTGTTAGGGAACCCCAAGAGACCCAGTACTTC
.,.,TRBJ2-6,TRBV28,CSSSLIGSGANVLTF,TGTTCCAGCAGTTTAATCGGATCTGGGGCCAACGTCCTGACTTTC
.,few,TRBJ2-1,TRBV10-3,CAISETAEPPYNEQFF,TGTGCCATCAGTGAGACGGCAGAACCCCCCTACAATGAGCAGTTCTTC
.,many,TRBJ2-7,TRBV6-5,CATQGISYEQYF,TGTGCCACTCAGGGTATCTCCTACGAGCAGTACTTC
TRBD1,.,TRBJ1-2,TRBV27,CASSKATGMYGYTF,TGTGCCAGCAGTAAAGCGACAGGGATGTATGGCTACACCTTC
TRBD2,.,TRBJ2-7,TRBV6-5,CASSLPPRGTSSYEQYF,TGTGCCAGCAGTCTACCCCCGCGGGGGACCTCCTCCTACGAGCAGTACTTC
TRBD2,many,TRBJ2-5,TRBV28,CASSLGGVRETQYF,TGTGCCAGCAGTTTGGGGGGGGTTCGAGAGACCCAGTACTTC
TRBD1,few,TRBJ2-1,TRBV11-2,CASSLPDRGRSYEQFF,TGTGCCAGCAGCTTACCGGACAGGGGGAGATCGTATGAGCAGTTCTTC
.,many,TRBJ2-7,TRBV27,CASSFKVRYEQYF,TGTGCCAGCAGTTTCAAGGTACGCTACGAGCAGTACTTC
TRBD2,many,TRBJ2-1,TRBV4-1,CASSQESGSRDEQFF,TGCGCCAGCAGCCAAGAGAGCGGGAGTCGCGATGAGCAGTTCTTC
.,.,TRBJ2-3,TRBV7-6,CASSLEEGDTQYF,TGTGCCAGCAGCTTAGAGGAGGGAGATACGCAGTATTTT
TRBD1,.,TRBJ2-5,TRBV10-3,CAISESRGLETQYF,TGTGCCATCAGTGAGTCAAGGGGGCTAGAGACCCAGTACTTC
.,.,TRBJ2-3,TRBV6-2/TRBV6-3,CASTNPYLSTDTQYF,TGTGCCAGCACCAACCCGTACCTTAGCACAGATACGCAGTATTTT
TRBD2,few,TRBJ2-1,TRBV28,CASSPAGTSIPYNEQFF,TGTGCCAGCAGTCCGGCCGGGACTAGCATTCCATACAATGAGCAGTTCTTC
.,few,TRBJ2-5,TRBV27,CASSPIPEGRRETQYF,TGTGCCAGCAGCCCCATCCCCGAAGGGAGGAGGGAGACCCAGTACTTC
.,few,TRBJ2-7,TRBV6-2/TRBV6-3,CASSSQNRVEQYF,TGTGCCAGCAGTTCCCAGAACAGGGTCGAGCAGTACTTC
.,many,TRBJ2-1,TRBV10-3,CAISESKIGNEQFF,TGTGCCATCAGTGAGTCAAAGATAGGCAATGAGCAGTTCTTC
.,many,TRBJ1-5,TRBV20-1,CSGSQGLSNQPQHF,TGCAGTGGGAGTCAGGGACTAAGCAATCAGCCCCAGCATTTT
TRBD1,.,TRBJ2-7,TRBV28,CASSLGYPYRGSYEQYF,TGTGCCAGCAGTTTAGGGTACCCCTACAGGGGGTCCTACGAGCAGTACTTC
TRBD1,many,TRBJ1-2,TRBV24-1,CATSGTGNYGYTF,TGTGCCACCAGTGGGACAGGGAACTATGGCTACACCTTC
TRBD1,.,TRBJ2-7,TRBV29-1,CSVDAGGGSLYF,TGCAGCGTTGATGCAGGGGGCGGATCTCTGTACTTC
.,few,TRBJ2-1,TRBV7-3,CASSFEGVSEQFF,TGTGCCAGCAGCTTTGAGGGAGTTAGTGAGCAGTTCTTC
TRBD2,few,TRBJ2-1,TRBV28,CASSFGLAGGQEGNEQFF,TGTGCCAGCAGTTTCGGGCTAGCGGGAGGACAGGAGGGTAATGAGCAGTTCTTC
.,few,TRBJ2-7,TRBV15,CATSRERMYEQYF,TGTGCCACCAGCAGAGAGCGCATGTACGAGCAGTACTTC
.,.,TRBJ2-3,TRBV7-9,CASSFSQPSSTDTQYF,TGTGCCAGCAGCTTTAGCCAGCCCTCTAGCACAGATACGCAGTATTTT
TRBD1,.,TRBJ2-2,TRBV4-1,CASSRSGGQGASNTGELFF,TGCGCCAGCAGCCGAAGTGGGGGACAGGGGGCTTCGAACACCGGGGAGCTGTTTTTT
.,few,TRBJ2-1,TRBV10-3,CAISEFRDSYNEQFF,TGTGCCATCAGTGAGTTCCGGGACTCCTACAATGAGCAGTTCTTC
TRBD1,.,TRBJ1-2,TRBV20-1,CSARQGVQDTF,TGCAGTGCACGACAGGGGGTGCAGGACACCTTC
.,.,TRBJ1-2,TRBV15,CATSRDSLLYGYTF,TGTGCCACCAGCAGAGATAGTCTGCTATATGGCTACACCTTC
TRBD2,few,TRBJ2-5,TRBV18,CASSPLAGGRQETQYF,TGTGCCAGCTCACCCCTTGCGGGGGGGCGCCAAGAGACCCAGTACTTC
.,.,TRBJ2-2,TRBV6-5,CASSYSRLRGTGELFF,TGTGCCAGCAGTTACAGCCGGTTGAGGGGCACCGGGGAGCTGTTTTTT
.,many,TRBJ2-3,TRBV7-2,CASKAQSLPTQYF,TGTGCCAGCAAGGCCCAGAGCCTACCTACGCAGTATTTT
.,many,TRBJ2-7,TRBV6-2/TRBV6-3,CASSLPGQLYEQYF,TGTGCCAGCAGTCTACCGGGACAATTATACGAGCAGTACTTC
.,.,TRBJ2-7,TRBV10-3,CATYQGPPGYEQYF,TGTGCCACATACCAGGGCCCGCCCGGCTACGAGCAGTACTTC
TRBD1,few,TRBJ1-2,TRBV7-2,CASSTFTGGGYGYTF,TGTGCCAGCAGCACCTTCACAGGGGGAGGTTATGGCTACACCTTC
.,few,TRBJ1-1,TRBV6-6,CASGPPIEAFF,TGTGCCAGTGGACCACCCATTGAAGCTTTCTTT
.,.,TRBJ2-5,TRBV5-1,CASSSNPLGGRETQYF,TGCGCCAGCAGCTCGAACCCACTTGGGGGCCGGGAGACCCAGTACTTC
.,few,TRBJ2-3,TRBV2,CASRASSTDTQYF,TGTGCCAGCAGGGCCTCTAGCACAGATACGCAGTATTTT
.,few,TRBJ2-7,TRBV12-3/TRBV12-4,CASNEPGRSYEQYF,TGTGCCAGCAACGAGCCGGGACGCTCCTACGAGCAGTACTTC